The 27 T cell receptor beta chains presented below share a single source sample, sequenced in a study of CD8 T cells in Susac syndrome. Random hexamers were used to reverse transcribe an amount of roughly 0.5 to 1 ug RNA. Via MiXCR, TCRdb re-called the immunoSEQ multiplex PCR reads, giving one row per CDR3 protein. The sample includes about 120,000 distinct CDR3 sequences, 94% of them seen just once. Sequenced input: CD4+ T cells from PBMCs. The receptors here all came from a human donor in good health.

This sequence joins TRBV19 and TRBJ2-3; D might be TRBD2 (6 bases). Germline CDR1 is LNHDA and CDR2 is SQIVND (reference sequence). Trimming cost V 3 bases and J 9 bases, with 16 bases left between them. The CDR3 runs 14 residues. CDR3 region: CASSIGEDRGTQYF. The CDR3 DNA sequence: TGTGCCAGTAGTATCGGCGAGGACCGGGGGACGCAGTATTTT.

The chain uses TRBV20-1 and TRBJ1-5; the D is unclear. Germline loops: CDR1 DFQATT, CDR2 SNEGSKA (reference sequence). Between the trimmed V and J ends, which lost 5 bases and 1 base, there was a span of 9 bases. The CDR3 loop spans 13 amino acids. This CDR3 reads CSAYDMSNQPQHF. Written as DNA, the CDR3 is TGCAGTGCTTATGACATGAGCAATCAGCCCCAGCATTTT.

The rearrangement uses TRBV30 and TRBJ1-2; 7 bases are a match to TRBD1. Losses at the gene ends were 5 bases for V and 7 bases for J; bases not matched to a gene: 7. The germline V gene encodes CDR1 GTSNPN and CDR2 SVGIG (reference sequence). This CDR3 has 12 residues. The CDR3 DNA reads as TGTGCCTGGGAGAGGGGGCGCGGTGGCTACACCTTC. Its protein product is CAWERGRGGYTF.

V gene TRBV3-1 combines with J gene TRBJ1-1; no clear D. V was clipped by 3 bases and J by 1 base, with 6 bases between them. The germline CDR1 and CDR2 sequences are LGHDT and YNNKEL (reference sequence). CDR3 length equals 13 residues. The chain's CDR3 is CASSQGKNTEAFF. DNA for the CDR3: TGTGCCAGCAGCCAGGGTAAGAACACTGAAGCTTTCTTT.

The chain uses TRBV7-9 and TRBJ1-2, with 7 bases lining up with TRBD1. The CDR3 runs to 15 residues. Germline assignment: CDR1 SEHNR and CDR2 FQNEAQ (reference sequence). J gave up 1 base and V 2 bases, and 4 bases lay outside the gene matches. CDR3 coding DNA: TGTGCCAGCAGCTTACCGGCAGGGGGTAACTATGGCTACACCTTC. Its translation is CASSLPAGGNYGYTF.

The V call is TRBV7-9, the J call TRBJ2-5; 11 nucleotides agree with TRBD2. CDR1 SEHNR and CDR2 FQNEAQ come from the germline V gene (reference sequence). V dropped 0 bases and J dropped 2; count of bases not matched to a gene: 2. The CDR3 runs 16 residues. CDR3 protein: CASSLAGLAVQETQYF. CDR3 DNA sequence: TGTGCCAGCAGCTTAGCGGGACTAGCGGTTCAAGAGACCCAGTACTTC. The complete variable domain, with remaining parts taken from reference TRBV7-9 and TRBJ2-5, reads DTGVSQNPRHKITKRGQNVTFRCDPISEHNRLYWYRQTLGQGPEFLTYFQNEAQLEKSRLLSDRFSAERPKGSFSTLEIQRTEQGDSAMYLCASSLAGLAVQETQYFGPGTRLLVL.

The CDR3 here is CASSRSLGGNTQYF. In DNA form, the CDR3 reads TGTGCCAGCAGTCGGTCTTTAGGAGGGAATACGCAGTATTTT. The chain carries TRBV27 and TRBJ2-3; D is perhaps TRBD2 (6 bases). Germline V gene sequence: CDR1 MNHEY, CDR2 SMNVEV (reference sequence). Trimming removed 5 bases from V and 7 bases from J, with 16 bases in between. The CDR3 covers 14 residues.

The chain links TRBV6-5 to TRBJ2-7, with D maybe TRBD1 (6 bases). The V end lost 2 bases, the J end lost 0 bases, and 17 bases lay between the germline ends. CDR1 and CDR2 (germline): MNHEY, SVGAGI. The CDR3 contains 17 residues. CDR3: CASSYPKTGTNSYEQYF. The CDR3 nucleotides read TGTGCCAGCAGTTACCCGAAGACAGGAACCAACTCCTACGAGCAGTACTTC.

This chain connects TRBV27 to TRBJ1-1; D might be TRBD1 (5 bases). The CDR3 loop spans 13 amino acids. CDR1 is MNHEY and CDR2 is SMNVEV in the germline V gene (reference sequence). Trimming stripped 8 bases from V and 3 bases from J, with 13 bases between. CDR3 amino acids: CASYGGLDTEAFF. Written as DNA, the CDR3 is TGTGCCAGCTACGGGGGTCTCGACACTGAAGCTTTCTTT.

The rearrangement joins TRBV4-3 to TRBJ2-5; D is tentatively TRBD1 or TRBD2 (5 bases each). Trimming took off 0 bases at V and 9 bases at J, with 17 bases between the two ends. The CDR3 consists of 15 residues. Germline V CDR1 and CDR2: LGHNA, YSLEER. CDR3: CASSQDPGRRVAQYF. CDR3 DNA: TGCGCCAGCAGCCAAGACCCGGGGCGACGAGTCGCCCAGTACTTC.

This clonotype occurred once. The chain recombines TRBV20-1 with TRBJ2-5; unclear D gene. The CDR3 contains 13 residues. The germline V gene has CDR1 DFQATT and CDR2 SNEGSKA (reference sequence). Trimming stripped 4 bases from V and 0 bases from J, with 9 bases between. CDR3 in DNA: TGCAGTGCTACCCCCCCGAACCAAGAGACCCAGTACTTC. Translated, it gives CSATPPNQETQYF.

This clonotype was observed a single time. This chain uses TRBV27 with TRBJ2-3; TRBD2 agrees at 8 bases. The CDR3 covers 14 residues. Germline V gene lookup returns CDR1 MNHEY and CDR2 SMNVEV (reference sequence). V shed 7 bases, J shed 1 base, and the junction held 4 bases outside the gene matches. CDR3 DNA sequence: TGTGCCAGCACCGGAGCGGGAGGCACAGATACGCAGTATTTT. It specifies CASTGAGGTDTQYF.

For this clonotype: Sequence at one end of the junction differs from germline and may be a read error. The chain combines TRBV2 with TRBJ1-1; D is uncertain. The CDR3 covers 12 residues. Germline-derived CDR1 and CDR2 are SNHLY and FYNNEI. CDR3 DNA sequence: TGTGCCAGCAGGGAAGGGCTCTTTGAAGCTTTCTTT. Translation gives CASREGLFEAFF.

The genes are TRBV28 and TRBJ1-1; maybe TRBD1 (5 bases). Germline V CDR1 and CDR2: MDHEN, SYDVKM. This CDR3 is 13 amino acids long. V lost 6 bases and J lost 5, with 13 bases in between. CDR3 DNA sequence: TGTGCCAGCAGACTTGGGGGGGAAACTGAAGCTTTCTTT. Its translation is CASRLGGETEAFF.

About this clonotype: The junction and the germline gene differ at one end; a read error may be behind it. The chain couples TRBV14 to TRBJ1-1; 7 nucleotides align to TRBD1. Per germline, CDR1 SGHDN and CDR2 FVKESK. The CDR3 loop spans 14 amino acids. For the CDR3, the DNA is TGTGCCAGCAGCCAAGAGGTCGGGACAGCCACTATTCGCTTT. Translation: CASSQEVGTATIRF.

V and J are TRBV7-9 and TRBJ2-1; 7 nucleotides line up with TRBD2. Germline V lookup: CDR1 SEHNR, CDR2 FQNEAQ (reference sequence). V lost 7 bases to trimming and J lost 2 bases; unmatched junction nucleotides: 11. This CDR3 comprises 16 residues. CDR3 sequence (DNA): TGTGCCAGCATGAAGCGGGATTTCGGTACCTACAATGAGCAGTTCTTC. Amino acid sequence: CASMKRDFGTYNEQFF.

This sequence joins TRBV30 and TRBJ2-2, with D perhaps matching TRBD1 or TRBD2 (5 bases each). V lost 3 bases and J lost 6, with 8 bases in between. CDR1 and CDR2 (germline): GTSNPN, SVGIG (reference sequence). The CDR3 runs to 12 residues. CDR3 in amino acids: CAWSLGAGELFF. Written as DNA, the CDR3 is TGTGCCTGGAGCTTGGGGGCCGGGGAGCTGTTTTTT. Based on the CDR3 plus reference TRBV30 and TRBJ2-2, the full variable domain is SQTIHQWPATLVQPVGSPLSLECTVEGTSNPNLYWYRQAAGRGLQLLFYSVGIGQISSEVPQNLSASRPQDRQFILSSKKLLLSDSGFYLCAWSLGAGELFFGEGSRLTVL.

J is TRBJ1-1 and V is TRBV3-1, with D unclear. The CDR3 totals 13 residues. Germline lookup yields CDR1 LGHDT and CDR2 YNNKEL (reference sequence). V was shortened by 5 bases and J by 2 bases, with 9 bases between the two germline ends. As DNA, the CDR3 is TGTGCCAGCAGCGGTGCGCACAACACTGAAGCTTTCTTT. It encodes CASSGAHNTEAFF.

The J gene is TRBJ2-1, the V gene TRBV29-1, with 8 bases that match TRBD2. Trimming cost V 0 bases and J 8 bases; bases outside gene matches: 18. The CDR3 runs 18 residues. Germline CDR1 is SQVTM and CDR2 is ANQGSEA. This CDR3 reads CSVEEVGASGSAGYEQFF. CDR3 nucleotide sequence: TGCAGCGTTGAAGAAGTAGGGGCCAGCGGGAGCGCTGGGTATGAGCAGTTCTTC.

The V gene is TRBV11-2, the J gene TRBJ1-6; D gene ambiguous. The V gene lost 5 bases and the J gene lost 14 bases, with 22 bases spanning the gap. The CDR3 length is 15 residues. The germline V gene encodes CDR1 SGHAT and CDR2 FQNNGV. In DNA form, the CDR3 reads TGTGCCAGCAGCCCTGCTCCCGGCCCAAAATCTTCCCTCCACTTT. It is translated as CASSPAPGPKSSLHF.

The rearrangement uses TRBV6-2 or TRBV6-3 and TRBJ2-7; tentatively, D is TRBD1 or TRBD2 (5 bases each). Germline V CDR1 and CDR2: MNHEY, SVGEGT. Trimming stripped 6 bases from V and 6 bases from J, with 18 bases between. The CDR3 contains 14 residues. The CDR3: CASRSPGRSSEQYF. CDR3 DNA sequence: TGTGCCAGCAGATCCCCGGGACGTTCCAGCGAGCAGTACTTC.

The V gene is TRBV5-1, the J gene TRBJ2-1; D uncertain. Germline-derived CDR1 and CDR2 are SGHRS and YFSETQ. V lost 4 bases, J lost 10 bases, and 9 bases lay in between. The CDR3 is made up of 11 amino acids. The CDR3 sequence: CASSPDHEQFF. CDR3 nucleotide sequence: TGCGCCAGCAGCCCCGATCACGAGCAGTTCTTC.

J is TRBJ1-1 and V is TRBV3-1; D gene uncertain. The germline V gene has CDR1 LGHDT and CDR2 YNNKEL (reference sequence). V gave up 1 base and J gave up 1 base, with 4 bases separating them. This CDR3 is 13 amino acids long. The CDR3 DNA follows: TGTGCCAGCAGCCAAGGTTCGAACACTGAAGCTTTCTTT. It specifies CASSQGSNTEAFF.

V gene TRBV7-9 combines with J gene TRBJ1-2, with 8 bases fitting TRBD1. This CDR3 is built from 14 residues. CDR1 and CDR2 from the germline V gene are SEHNR and FQNEAQ (reference sequence). Unmatched junction bases numbered 7, after V lost 5 bases and J lost 5 bases. The CDR3 region is CASSGPGQEYGYTF. DNA for the CDR3: TGTGCCAGCAGCGGGCCGGGACAGGAATATGGCTACACCTTC.

The chain couples TRBV20-1 to TRBJ2-4; 10 nucleotides agree with TRBD1. The V and J ends lost 6 bases and 0 bases, in that order; junction bases with no gene match: 20. Germline V CDR1 and CDR2: DFQATT, SNEGSKA (reference sequence). This CDR3 region has 20 residues. The CDR3 DNA follows: TGCAGTGCCAATTATAGGGGACAGGGGAGGGGATTACTAGCCAAAAACATTCAGTACTTC. Translated: CSANYRGQGRGLLAKNIQYF.

The chain joins TRBV6-5 to TRBJ2-3, with 10 bases that match TRBD1. V lost 4 bases and J lost 0; bases outside the gene matches: 10. CDR1 is MNHEY, CDR2 SVGAGI, per germline. This CDR3 comprises 18 residues. The CDR3, as DNA: TGTGCCAGCAGTTGGGACGTCACGGGACAGGGGAGCACAGATACGCAGTATTTT. Protein sequence: CASSWDVTGQGSTDTQYF.

V gene TRBV12-3 or TRBV12-4 combines with J gene TRBJ2-1, with TRBD2 identical over 10 bases. There are 16 residues in the CDR3. J gave up 0 bases and V 5 bases, and 4 bases lay outside the gene matches. This chain's CDR3 is CASSGSSGSSYNEQFF. The CDR3 DNA is TGTGCCAGCAGTGGGTCTAGCGGGAGCTCCTACAATGAGCAGTTCTTC.